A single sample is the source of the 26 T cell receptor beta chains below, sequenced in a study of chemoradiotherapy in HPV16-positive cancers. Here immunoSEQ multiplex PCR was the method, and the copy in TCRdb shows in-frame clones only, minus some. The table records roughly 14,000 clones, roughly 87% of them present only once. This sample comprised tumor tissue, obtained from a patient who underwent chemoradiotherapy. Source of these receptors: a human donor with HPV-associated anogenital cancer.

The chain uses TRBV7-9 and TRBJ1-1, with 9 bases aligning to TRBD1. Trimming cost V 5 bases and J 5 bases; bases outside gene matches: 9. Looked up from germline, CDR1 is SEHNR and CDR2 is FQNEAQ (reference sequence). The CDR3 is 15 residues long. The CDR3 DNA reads TGTGCCAGCAGCCCCGGACAGGGGCGGCGGACTGAAGCTTTCTTT. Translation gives CASSPGQGRRTEAFF.

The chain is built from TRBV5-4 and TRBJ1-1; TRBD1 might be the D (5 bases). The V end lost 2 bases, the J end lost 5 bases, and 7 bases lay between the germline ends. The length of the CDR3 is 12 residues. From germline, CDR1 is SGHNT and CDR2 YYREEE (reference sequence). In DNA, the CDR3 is TGTGCCAGCAGCTTACCAGGGACTGAAGCTTTCTTT. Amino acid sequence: CASSLPGTEAFF. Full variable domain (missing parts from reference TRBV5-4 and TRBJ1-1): ETGVTQSPTHLIKTRGQQVTLRCSSQSGHNTVSWYQQALGQGPQFIFQYYREEENGRGNFPPRFSGLQFPNYSSELNVNALELDDSALYLCASSLPGTEAFFGQGTRLTVV.

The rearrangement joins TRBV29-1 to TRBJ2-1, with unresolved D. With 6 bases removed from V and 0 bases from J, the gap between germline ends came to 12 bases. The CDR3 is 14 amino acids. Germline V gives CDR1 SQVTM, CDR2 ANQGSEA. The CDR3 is CSVARTSSYNEQFF. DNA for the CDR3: TGCAGCGTCGCTAGGACCTCCTCCTACAATGAGCAGTTCTTC.

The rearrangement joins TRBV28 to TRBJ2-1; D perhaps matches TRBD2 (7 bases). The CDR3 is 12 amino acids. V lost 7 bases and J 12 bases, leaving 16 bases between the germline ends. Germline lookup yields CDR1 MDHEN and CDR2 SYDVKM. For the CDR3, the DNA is TGTGCCAGCACCAACCCAAGGGGGGGGCAGTTCTTC. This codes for CASTNPRGGQFF. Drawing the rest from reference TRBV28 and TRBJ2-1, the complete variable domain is DVKVTQSSRYLVKRTGEKVFLECVQDMDHENMFWYRQDPGLGLRLIYFSYDVKMKEKGDIPEGYSVSREKKERFSLILESASTNQTSMYLCASTNPRGGQFFGPGTRLTVL.

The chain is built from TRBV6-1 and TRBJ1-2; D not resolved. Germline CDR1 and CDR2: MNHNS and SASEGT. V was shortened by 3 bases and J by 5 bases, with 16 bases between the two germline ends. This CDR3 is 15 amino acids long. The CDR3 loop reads CASSDADLGGYGYTF. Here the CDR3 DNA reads TGTGCCAGCAGTGACGCAGACCTAGGAGGGTATGGCTACACCTTC.

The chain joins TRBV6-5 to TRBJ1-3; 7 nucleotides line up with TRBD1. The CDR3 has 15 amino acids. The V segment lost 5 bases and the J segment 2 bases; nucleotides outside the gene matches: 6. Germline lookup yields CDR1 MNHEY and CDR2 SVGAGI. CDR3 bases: TGTGCCAGCAGTCGACAGGGAAGCCCTGGAAACACCATATATTTT. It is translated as CASSRQGSPGNTIYF.

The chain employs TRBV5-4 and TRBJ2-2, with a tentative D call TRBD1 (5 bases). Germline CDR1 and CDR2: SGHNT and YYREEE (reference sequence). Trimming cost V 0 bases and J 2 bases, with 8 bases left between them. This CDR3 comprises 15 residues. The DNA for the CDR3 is TGTGCCAGCAGCTTGGGGCAGGGAAACACCGGGGAGCTGTTTTTT. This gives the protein CASSLGQGNTGELFF.

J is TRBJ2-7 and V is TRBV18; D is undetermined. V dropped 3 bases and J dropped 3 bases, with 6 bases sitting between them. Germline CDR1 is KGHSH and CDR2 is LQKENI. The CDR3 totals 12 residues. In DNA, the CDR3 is TGTGCCAGCTCACCTGGCGACTACGAGCAGTACTTC. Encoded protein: CASSPGDYEQYF.

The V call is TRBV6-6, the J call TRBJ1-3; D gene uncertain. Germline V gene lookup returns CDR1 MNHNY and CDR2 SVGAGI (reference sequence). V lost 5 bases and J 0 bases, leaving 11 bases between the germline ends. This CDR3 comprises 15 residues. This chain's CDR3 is CASSLWGNSGNTIYF. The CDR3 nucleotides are TGTGCCAGCAGTCTCTGGGGAAACTCTGGAAACACCATATATTTT.

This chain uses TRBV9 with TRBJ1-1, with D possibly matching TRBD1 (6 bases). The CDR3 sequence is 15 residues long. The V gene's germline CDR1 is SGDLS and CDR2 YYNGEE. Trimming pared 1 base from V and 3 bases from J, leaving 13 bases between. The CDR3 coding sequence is TGTGCCAGCAGCGTAACCGGGACACATGACACTGAAGCTTTCTTT. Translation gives CASSVTGTHDTEAFF.

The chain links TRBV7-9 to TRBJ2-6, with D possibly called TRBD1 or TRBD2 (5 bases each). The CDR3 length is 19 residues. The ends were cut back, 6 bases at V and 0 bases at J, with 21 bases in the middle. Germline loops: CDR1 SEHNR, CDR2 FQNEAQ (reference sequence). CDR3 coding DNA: TGTGCCAGCAGTATTGACCTGGGACGGGGACGCTCTGGGGCCAACGTCCTGACTTTC. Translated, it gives CASSIDLGRGRSGANVLTF.

The CDR3 nucleotides read TGTGCCAGCTCACCACCCAGGGGAACATACGAGCAGTACTTC. This translates into CASSPPRGTYEQYF. The rearrangement uses TRBV18 and TRBJ2-7, with D maybe TRBD1 (6 bases). The V end was cut by 0 bases, the J end by 4 bases, with 10 bases between. Germline CDR1 KGHSH, CDR2 LQKENI. The CDR3 is made up of 14 amino acids.

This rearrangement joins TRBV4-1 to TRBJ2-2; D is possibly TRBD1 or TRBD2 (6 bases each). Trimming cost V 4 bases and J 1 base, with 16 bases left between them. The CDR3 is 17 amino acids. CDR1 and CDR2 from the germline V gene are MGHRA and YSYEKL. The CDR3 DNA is TGCGCCAGCAGCCCCGCAGGAGGGGGATGGAACACCGGGGAGCTGTTTTTT. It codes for CASSPAGGGWNTGELFF.

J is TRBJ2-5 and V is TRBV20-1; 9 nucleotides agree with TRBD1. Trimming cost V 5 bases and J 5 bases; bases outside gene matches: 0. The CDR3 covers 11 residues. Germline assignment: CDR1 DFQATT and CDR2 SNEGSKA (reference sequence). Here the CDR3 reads CSAGQGETQYF. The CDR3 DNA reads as TGCAGTGCTGGACAGGGGGAGACCCAGTACTTC.

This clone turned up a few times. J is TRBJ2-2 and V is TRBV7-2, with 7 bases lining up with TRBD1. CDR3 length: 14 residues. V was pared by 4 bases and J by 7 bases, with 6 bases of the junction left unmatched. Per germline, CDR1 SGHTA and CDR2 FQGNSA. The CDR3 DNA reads TGTGCCAGCAGCTCGACAGGGCGTGGCGGGGAGCTGTTTTTT. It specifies CASSSTGRGGELFF.

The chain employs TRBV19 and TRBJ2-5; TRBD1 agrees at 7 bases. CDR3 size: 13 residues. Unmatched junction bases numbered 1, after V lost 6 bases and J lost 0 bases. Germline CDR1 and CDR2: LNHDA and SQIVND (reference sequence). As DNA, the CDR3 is TGTGCCAGTAGGGGGACAGACCAAGAGACCCAGTACTTC. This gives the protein CASRGTDQETQYF. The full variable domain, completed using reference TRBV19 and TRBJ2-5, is DGGITQSPKYLFRKEGQNVTLSCEQNLNHDAMYWYRQDPGQGLRLIYYSQIVNDFQKGDIAEGYSVSREKKESFPLTVTSAQKNPTAFYLCASRGTDQETQYFGPGTRLLVL.

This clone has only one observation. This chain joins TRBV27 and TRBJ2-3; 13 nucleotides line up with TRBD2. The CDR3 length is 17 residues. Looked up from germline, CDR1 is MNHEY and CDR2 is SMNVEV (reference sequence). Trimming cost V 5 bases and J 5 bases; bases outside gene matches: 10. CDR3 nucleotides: TGTGCCAGCAGTCCCGAACTAGCGGGAGGGCCGAAAGATACGCAGTATTTT. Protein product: CASSPELAGGPKDTQYF.

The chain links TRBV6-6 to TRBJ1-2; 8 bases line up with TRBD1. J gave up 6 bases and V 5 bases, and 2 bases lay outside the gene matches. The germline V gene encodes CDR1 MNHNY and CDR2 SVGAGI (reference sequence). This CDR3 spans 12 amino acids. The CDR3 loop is CASSPTGDGYTF. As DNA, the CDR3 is TGTGCCAGCAGTCCGACAGGGGATGGCTACACCTTC.

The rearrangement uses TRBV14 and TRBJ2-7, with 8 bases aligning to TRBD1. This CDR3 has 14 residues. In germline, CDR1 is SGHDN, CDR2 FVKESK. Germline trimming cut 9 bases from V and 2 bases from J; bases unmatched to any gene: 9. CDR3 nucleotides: TGTGCCAGTAGAGAAACAGGGGGAACCTACGAGCAGTACTTC. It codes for CASRETGGTYEQYF.

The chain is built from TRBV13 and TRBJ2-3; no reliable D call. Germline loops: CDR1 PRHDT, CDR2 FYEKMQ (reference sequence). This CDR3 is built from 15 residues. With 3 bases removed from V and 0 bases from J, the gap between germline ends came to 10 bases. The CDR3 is CASSLGRRSTDTQYF. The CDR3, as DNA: TGTGCCAGCAGCTTGGGTCGGCGTAGCACAGATACGCAGTATTTT.

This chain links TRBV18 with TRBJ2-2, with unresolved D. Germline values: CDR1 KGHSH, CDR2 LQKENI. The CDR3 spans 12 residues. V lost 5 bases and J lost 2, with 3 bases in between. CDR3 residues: CASSENTGELFF. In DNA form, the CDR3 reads TGTGCCAGCTCAGAAAACACCGGGGAGCTGTTTTTT. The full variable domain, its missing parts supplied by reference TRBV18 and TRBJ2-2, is NAGVMQNPRHLVRRRGQEARLRCSPMKGHSHVYWYRQLPEEGLKFMVYLQKENIIDESGMPKERFSAEFPKEGPSILRIQQVVRGDSAAYFCASSENTGELFFGEGSRLTVL.

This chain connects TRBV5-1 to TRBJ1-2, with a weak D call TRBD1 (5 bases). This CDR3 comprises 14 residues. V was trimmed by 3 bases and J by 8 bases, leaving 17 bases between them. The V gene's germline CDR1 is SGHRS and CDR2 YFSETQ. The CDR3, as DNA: TGCGCCAGCAGCTCGGAAGGGGCTCTGAGGGGCTACACCTTC. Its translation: CASSSEGALRGYTF.

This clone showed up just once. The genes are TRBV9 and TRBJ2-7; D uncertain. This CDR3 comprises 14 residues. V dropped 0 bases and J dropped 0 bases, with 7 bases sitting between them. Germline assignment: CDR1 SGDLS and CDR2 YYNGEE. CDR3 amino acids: CASSVGKSSYEQYF. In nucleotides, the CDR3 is TGTGCCAGCAGCGTAGGTAAGAGCTCCTACGAGCAGTACTTC.

The CDR3 DNA follows: TGTGCCAGCAGGGAGGGGTACTCCTACGAGCAGTACTTC. Amino acids: CASREGYSYEQYF. The chain carries TRBV6-5 and TRBJ2-7, with D perhaps matching TRBD2 (6 bases). Trimming cost V 6 bases and J 0 bases, with 9 bases left between them. The CDR3 length is 13 residues. CDR1 is MNHEY, CDR2 SVGAGI, per germline.

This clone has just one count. CDR3 protein: CASSQRITVTDTQYF. As DNA, the CDR3 is TGTGCCAGCAGCCAGCGGATAACCGTCACAGATACGCAGTATTTT. The chain links TRBV14 to TRBJ2-3; D not resolved. Per the germline V gene, CDR1 is SGHDN and CDR2 is FVKESK. The CDR3 has 15 residues. V was pared by 3 bases and J by 2 bases, with 12 bases between.

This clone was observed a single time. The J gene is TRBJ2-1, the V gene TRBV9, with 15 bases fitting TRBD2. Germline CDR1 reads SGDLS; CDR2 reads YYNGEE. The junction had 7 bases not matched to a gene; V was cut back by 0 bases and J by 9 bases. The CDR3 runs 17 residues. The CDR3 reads CASSVDGTSGRWGEQFF. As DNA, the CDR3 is TGTGCCAGCAGCGTAGACGGGACTAGCGGGAGGTGGGGTGAGCAGTTCTTC.